Presented here are 18 T cell receptor beta chains from one specimen sequenced in a study of blood T cell repertoires in COVID-19. Produced via immunoSEQ multiplex PCR; TCRdb's table is partial and in-frame only. The data contain about 140,000 clones, 87% of them singletons. Sequencing input: peripheral blood. Receptor source: a human donor in a cohort sampled during active COVID-19.

This clone turned up a few times. CDR3 sequence: CASSSSTGIGETQYF. CDR3 sequence (DNA): TGTGCCAGCAGCTCGTCGACAGGGATAGGGGAGACCCAGTACTTC. The chain is built from TRBV7-9 and TRBJ2-5, with 7 bases fitting TRBD1. This CDR3 spans 15 amino acids. Germline loops: CDR1 SEHNR, CDR2 FQNEAQ (reference sequence). V trimming: 4 bases; J trimming: 5 bases; junction bases outside the gene matches: 10.

The rearrangement links TRBV5-1 to TRBJ2-4, with 7 nucleotides matching TRBD1. The germline V gene has CDR1 SGHRS and CDR2 YFSETQ. Trimming at V came to 4 bases and at J to 0 bases, leaving 7 bases not matched to a gene. The length of the CDR3 is 16 residues. The CDR3 nucleotides are TGCGCCAGCAGCATCGGGACAGCCCTAGCCAAAAACATTCAGTACTTC. Amino acids: CASSIGTALAKNIQYF. Supplemented by reference TRBV5-1 and TRBJ2-4, the full variable domain reads KAGVTQTPRYLIKTRGQQVTLSCSPISGHRSVSWYQQTPGQGLQFLFEYFSETQRNKGNFPGRFSGRQFSNSRSEMNVSTLELGDSALYLCASSIGTALAKNIQYFGAGTRLSVL.

V and J are TRBV15 and TRBJ2-7; D perhaps matches TRBD2 (5 bases). V was pared by 1 base and J by 2 bases, with 12 bases between. From germline, CDR1 is LNHNV and CDR2 YYDKDF (reference sequence). The CDR3 consists of 15 residues. The CDR3 loop is CATSRGAGRTYEQYF. The DNA of the CDR3 is TGTGCCACCAGCAGAGGGGCGGGTAGGACCTACGAGCAGTACTTC.

V and J are TRBV5-6 and TRBJ1-4; D might be TRBD1 (5 bases). V was cut by 0 bases and J by 2 bases, with 8 bases left in between. The CDR3 totals 15 residues. Per the germline V gene, CDR1 is SGHDT and CDR2 is YYEEEE. CDR3 bases: TGTGCCAGCAGCTTGGCTCCAGGGACTAATGAAAAACTGTTTTTT. Protein sequence: CASSLAPGTNEKLFF.

V is TRBV5-1 and J is TRBJ2-7; 8 nucleotides agree with TRBD2. Germline-derived CDR1 and CDR2 are SGHRS and YFSETQ. The J segment lost 7 bases and the V segment lost 5 bases, leaving 8 bases of the junction unmatched. The CDR3 is 13 amino acids. CDR3: CASSSGEGWEQYF. Here the CDR3 DNA reads TGCGCCAGCAGTAGCGGGGAGGGCTGGGAGCAGTACTTC.

DNA for the CDR3: TGTGCCAGCAGCTCAACAGATACGCAGTATTTT. This gives the protein CASSSTDTQYF. The chain links TRBV5-8 to TRBJ2-3, with D hard to call. V was cut by 3 bases and J by 3 bases, with 2 bases left in between. Germline CDR1 SGHTS, CDR2 YDEGEE. The CDR3 spans 11 residues.

The chain uses TRBV7-2 and TRBJ2-1, with 8 bases matching TRBD2. This CDR3 is 15 amino acids long. The ends lost 5 bases at V and 3 bases at J; junction bases unmatched: 6. Per germline, CDR1 SGHTA and CDR2 FQGNSA. This CDR3 reads CASSLGLAHYNEQFF. In nucleotides, the CDR3 is TGTGCCAGCAGCCTCGGACTAGCTCACTACAATGAGCAGTTCTTC.

The chain uses TRBV4-1 and TRBJ1-4, with 7 bases that match TRBD1. The trim removed 0 bases at V and 11 bases at J, leaving 9 bases unmatched. CDR1 is MGHRA, CDR2 YSYEKL, per germline. The CDR3 is 15 amino acids. CDR3 DNA sequence: TGCGCCAGCAGCCAAGAGGGGGCAGGGGGAAGTAAACTGTTTTTT. Translation: CASSQEGAGGSKLFF.

The V gene is TRBV11-2, the J gene TRBJ2-7, with TRBD2 matching over 10 bases. Germline V gene data show CDR1 as SGHAT and CDR2 as FQNNGV. This CDR3 is 19 amino acids long. The V and J ends lost 0 bases and 9 bases, in that order; junction bases with no gene match: 20. The DNA of the CDR3 is TGTGCCAGCAGCTTAGAAGCCGACCTCGGGGATAGCGGGAGGTTTCGGCAGTACTTC. It is translated as CASSLEADLGDSGRFRQYF. The full variable domain, with the rest looked up from reference TRBV11-2 and TRBJ2-7, is EAGVAQSPRYKIIEKRQSVAFWCNPISGHATLYWYQQILGQGPKLLIQFQNNGVVDDSQLPKDRFSAERLKGVDSTLKIQPAKLEDSAVYLCASSLEADLGDSGRFRQYFGPGTRLTVT.

The J gene is TRBJ2-3, the V gene TRBV27; TRBD2 aligns across 10 bases. The CDR3 is 17 residues long. Trimming cost V 4 bases and J 3 bases; bases outside gene matches: 10. CDR1 is MNHEY and CDR2 is SMNVEV in the germline V gene (reference sequence). The CDR3 DNA sequence: TGTGCCAGCAGTTCTCAAAAAAGACTAGCGGGTACAGATACGCAGTATTTT. This sequence encodes CASSSQKRLAGTDTQYF.

The chain recombines TRBV18 with TRBJ2-7; D possibly corresponds to TRBD2 (5 bases). The V gene lost 0 bases and the J gene lost 4 bases, with 10 bases spanning the gap. The CDR3 covers 14 residues. Looked up from germline, CDR1 is KGHSH and CDR2 is LQKENI. In DNA, the CDR3 is TGTGCCAGCTCACCACCGACTAACCAATACGAGCAGTACTTC. Translated: CASSPPTNQYEQYF. The entire variable domain, with the rest obtained from reference TRBV18 and TRBJ2-7, is as follows: NAGVMQNPRHLVRRRGQEARLRCSPMKGHSHVYWYRQLPEEGLKFMVYLQKENIIDESGMPKERFSAEFPKEGPSILRIQQVVRGDSAAYFCASSPPTNQYEQYFGPGTRLTVT.

In DNA, the CDR3 is TGTGCCACCGCCGGCCAGGCGGGCGAAAAACTGTTTTTT. This sequence encodes CATAGQAGEKLFF. The V gene is TRBV24-1, the J gene TRBJ1-4; D is unclear. The CDR3 length is 13 residues. V lost 9 bases, J lost 8 bases, and 15 bases lay in between. The V gene's germline CDR1 is KGHDR and CDR2 SFDVKD.

The rearrangement uses TRBV9 and TRBJ1-2; D perhaps matches TRBD1 (5 bases). This CDR3 comprises 19 residues. Germline V gives CDR1 SGDLS, CDR2 YYNGEE. Trimming removed 4 bases at V and 6 bases at J, with 31 bases between. The CDR3 loop reads CASSPYVFLGDYLGDGYTF. The CDR3 bases are TGTGCCAGCAGCCCATACGTCTTCTTAGGGGACTACCTAGGGGATGGCTACACCTTC.

The V gene is TRBV6-5, the J gene TRBJ2-1; 14 bases agree with TRBD2. CDR3 length: 14 residues. The V gene end was trimmed by 6 bases and the J gene end by 9 bases; junction bases not matched to a gene: 4. Germline V gene sequence: CDR1 MNHEY, CDR2 SVGAGI. CDR3 DNA: TGTGCCAGCAGGGGACTAGCGGGAGTAGGTGAGCAGTTCTTC. Residues: CASRGLAGVGEQFF.

This clone showed up just once. One junction end disagrees with the germline gene, perhaps due to a read error. V usage is TRBV12-3 or TRBV12-4 and J usage is TRBJ2-1; D is uncertain. The CDR3 contains 11 residues. The CDR3 DNA sequence: TGTGCCGGCAGTTTAGTCGATGAGCAGTTCTTC. This sequence encodes CAGSLVDEQFF.

J is TRBJ1-5 and V is TRBV2; 9 bases fit TRBD1. This CDR3 region has 14 residues. Germline V gene sequence: CDR1 SNHLY, CDR2 FYNNEI. Losses at the gene ends were 6 bases for V and 9 bases for J; bases not matched to a gene: 9. The CDR3 spells CASRRQGGGPPQHF. In DNA, the CDR3 is TGTGCCAGCAGGAGACAGGGGGGGGGTCCGCCCCAGCATTTT.

This chain joins TRBV7-2 and TRBJ1-2; 8 nucleotides line up with TRBD1. This CDR3 has 15 residues. J lost 4 bases, V lost 3 bases, and 7 bases had no gene match. Germline assignment: CDR1 SGHTA and CDR2 FQGNSA. The CDR3 reads CASSFTDRVGYGYTF. The CDR3 coding sequence is TGTGCCAGCAGCTTTACGGACAGGGTCGGCTATGGCTACACCTTC.

The V gene is TRBV7-2, the J gene TRBJ2-4; D may be TRBD2 (7 bases). This CDR3 spans 15 amino acids. Trimming took off 1 base at V and 6 bases at J, with 13 bases between the two ends. Germline assignment: CDR1 SGHTA and CDR2 FQGNSA. In nucleotides, the CDR3 is TGTGCCAGCAGCTTAGTGGGGGCGGGGGTAAACATTCAGTACTTC. This sequence encodes CASSLVGAGVNIQYF.